The entry below gives a single T cell receptor (beta chain) sequence along with its context. This entry belongs to a study of technical replicates of blood from several donors. V was cut by 3 bases and J by 6 bases, with 13 bases left in between. This CDR3 has 14 amino acids. Germline V gives CDR1 SGHDT, CDR2 YYEEEE. Sequencing was performed with immunoSEQ multiplex PCR; in TCRdb, only in-frame clones are kept and a portion is missing. The sample has about 66,000 clones; approximately 90% are singletons. The origin of this receptor is a human donor in good health. Some clones in this sample may be carry-over from other donors' samples. The source material was PBMCs. The chain is built from TRBV5-6 and TRBJ2-1; TRBD2 might be the D (5 bases). CDR3 DNA: TGTGCCAGCAGCTCCCCTTGGGAGAGCAATGAGCAGTTCTTC. It is translated as CASSSPWESNEQFF.